This T cell receptor beta chain was documented in a study of cytomegalovirus exposure and HLA in healthy donors. General study points: TCR beta chains associated with HLA were, in a later analysis, more clonally expanded than equally common others. Analysis was carried out at a later point, and it linked a missense DCLRE1C variant to TCR beta V- and J-gene trimming. Data from an earlier analysis indicated that most TCR beta V segments were productive either about 87% or about 30% of the time.

Primers: 60 Vbeta forward and 13 Jbeta reverse. Authors' processing steps: As a later analysis found, there were tens of millions of unique TCR beta chains, of which roughly 11 million were shared. TCRdb's table, derived via immunoSEQ multiplex PCR, lists solely in-frame clones and lacks some. V and J calls plus clone size are reproduced from that table; the DNA served to infer D and trimming. The sample contains 130,000 to 150,000 clones, 70% to 80% of which appear only once. With regard to this clone: Its specificity is not known.

Sample: PBMCs. This sequence was found in a man in his late teens or twenties in good health and CMV-seronegative.

In DNA, the CDR3 is TGTGCCAGCAGCTTGACAGGGTCGAATCCTGGGGCCAACGTCCTGACTTTC. It specifies CASSLTGSNPGANVLTF. The chain recombines TRBV5-4 with TRBJ2-6; TRBD1 might be the D (6 bases). Germline loops: CDR1 SGHNT, CDR2 YYREEE (reference sequence). The CDR3 is 17 amino acids. V gave up 1 base and J gave up 2 bases, with 13 bases separating them.